A single sample gave rise to the 25 T cell receptor beta chains below, sequenced in a study of shared clonotypes between healthy human individuals. Sequencing used immunoSEQ multiplex PCR; TCRdb keeps in-frame clones, though not all of them. This repertoire shows around 500,000 clones, around 80% found once; its top ten account for 10% to 15%. The sequencing sample was made of PBMCs. The receptors derive from a woman in her 40s in good health. Some clones in this sample may be carry-over from other donors' samples.

The J gene is TRBJ1-3, the V gene TRBV10-2, with a possible D match to TRBD1 (5 bases). Germline lookup yields CDR1 WSHSY and CDR2 SAAADI. The CDR3 length is 15 residues. V lost 4 bases, J lost 8 bases, and 18 bases lay in between. The CDR3 spells CASSGGRRLAHTIYF. CDR3 DNA: TGCGCCAGCAGTGGGGGACGAAGATTGGCTCACACCATATATTTT.

The genes are TRBV11-3 and TRBJ2-7, with D possibly TRBD2 on 6 matching bases. Trimming shortened V by 5 bases and J by 0 bases, and 11 bases separated the two germline ends. Per the germline V gene, CDR1 is SGHNT and CDR2 is YENEEA. The CDR3 runs 14 residues. In DNA form, the CDR3 reads TGTGCCAGCAGCCTTAGCGGCGACTCCTACGAGCAGTACTTC. Residues: CASSLSGDSYEQYF.

The table lists this clone with a few counts. The V and J genes are TRBV7-8 and TRBJ1-1; TRBD1 agrees at 7 bases. CDR1 SGHVS and CDR2 FQNEAQ come from the germline V gene. This CDR3 spans 16 amino acids. Trimming removed 2 bases from V and 7 bases from J; junction bases left unmatched: 13. In DNA, the CDR3 is TGTGCCAGCAGCTTACCAGGTTTATGGGGACAGATTGAAGCTTTCTTT. Encoded protein: CASSLPGLWGQIEAFF.

In DNA form, the CDR3 reads TGTGCCTGGGACCTAAACAGGGGGGAGCGGACTGAAGCTTTCTTT. Encoded protein: CAWDLNRGERTEAFF. The chain employs TRBV30 and TRBJ1-1; 8 bases align to TRBD1. V shed 5 bases and J 5 bases; nucleotides not matched to a gene: 13. Germline V gene sequence: CDR1 GTSNPN, CDR2 SVGIG (reference sequence). The CDR3 runs to 15 residues.

The chain couples TRBV7-2 to TRBJ2-7; possibly TRBD2 for D (6 bases). The length of the CDR3 is 14 residues. Between the trimmed V and J ends, which lost 1 base and 0 bases, there was a span of 7 bases. Looked up from germline, CDR1 is SGHTA and CDR2 is FQGNSA. The CDR3 DNA is TGTGCCAGCAGCTTAGGCGGGAACTCCTACGAGCAGTACTTC. Protein: CASSLGGNSYEQYF.

This clone was recorded only once. This chain links TRBV7-8 with TRBJ2-3, with 8 nucleotides matching TRBD2. Germline lookup yields CDR1 SGHVS and CDR2 FQNEAQ. The CDR3 is 15 residues long. V gave up 5 bases and J gave up 0 bases; unmatched junction bases: 4. The CDR3 sequence: CASSDGLASTDTQYF. CDR3 sequence (DNA): TGTGCCAGCAGCGACGGACTAGCTAGCACAGATACGCAGTATTTT. The whole variable domain, remainder taken from reference TRBV7-8 and TRBJ2-3, is GAGVSQSPRYKVAKRGQDVALRCDPISGHVSLFWYQQALGQGPEFLTYFQNEAQLDKSGLPSDRFFAERPEGSVSTLKIQRTQQEDSAVYLCASSDGLASTDTQYFGPGTRLTVL.

This clone has just one count. Here the CDR3 DNA reads TGTGCCAGCAGCGTAGAACGATCGCGACCGGGCAATGAGCAGTTCTTC. It codes for CASSVERSRPGNEQFF. This chain connects TRBV9 to TRBJ2-1; D gene ambiguous. The germline CDR1 and CDR2 sequences are SGDLS and YYNGEE. Trimming took off 0 bases at V and 6 bases at J, with 16 bases between the two ends. The CDR3 spans 16 residues.

The chain links TRBV5-6 to TRBJ2-1; 11 bases map to TRBD2. The CDR3 has 15 residues. J gave up 4 bases and V 3 bases, and 3 bases lay outside the gene matches. In germline, CDR1 is SGHDT, CDR2 YYEEEE. CDR3 DNA: TGTGCCAGCAGCTCCGGACTAGCGGGTTACAATGAGCAGTTCTTC. Protein: CASSSGLAGYNEQFF.

This clone turned up a few times. The chain couples TRBV7-9 to TRBJ1-2, with D perhaps matching TRBD1 (5 bases). Deletions cut 3 bases from V and 6 bases from J, with 8 bases between. Germline V gene sequence: CDR1 SEHNR, CDR2 FQNEAQ (reference sequence). The CDR3 covers 12 residues. CDR3 loop: CASSFQGDGYTF. The CDR3 nucleotides read TGTGCCAGCAGCTTCCAAGGGGATGGCTACACCTTC.

The chain links TRBV27 to TRBJ1-3; D gene ambiguous. Trimming removed 6 bases from V and 1 base from J, with 10 bases in between. Germline CDR1 is MNHEY and CDR2 is SMNVEV (reference sequence). The CDR3 has 14 amino acids. The CDR3 is CASSDTVSGNTIYF. The CDR3 coding sequence is TGTGCCAGCAGCGACACCGTATCTGGAAACACCATATATTTT.

This clone was seen repeatedly, ten times or more. The V call is TRBV7-3, the J call TRBJ2-1; perhaps D is TRBD1 or TRBD2 (5 bases each). The CDR3 runs 16 residues. The V and J ends lost 4 bases and 9 bases respectively, with 22 bases between them. Per germline, CDR1 SGHTA and CDR2 FQGTGA. The CDR3 DNA is TGTGCCAGCAGCTCAACCCCTCCGGGACCCGATCGTGAGCAGTTCTTC. Translated, it gives CASSSTPPGPDREQFF.

The chain carries TRBV28 and TRBJ2-2, with D uncertain. Trimming removed 2 bases from V and 0 bases from J, with 16 bases in between. The CDR3 runs 18 residues. Germline lookup yields CDR1 MDHEN and CDR2 SYDVKM. The CDR3 reads CASSLSERRRANTGELFF. The CDR3 DNA is TGTGCCAGCAGTTTAAGCGAGCGTCGAAGGGCGAACACCGGGGAGCTGTTTTTT.

J is TRBJ1-4 and V is TRBV10-3; D gene ambiguous. Trimming stripped 3 bases from V and 5 bases from J, with 10 bases between. The CDR3 spans 14 residues. CDR1 is ENHRY and CDR2 is SYGVKD in the germline V gene. This CDR3 reads CAISDAKTNEKLFF. DNA of the CDR3: TGTGCCATCAGTGACGCAAAAACCAATGAAAAACTGTTTTTT.

The genes are TRBV28 and TRBJ1-4; D is perhaps TRBD1 (5 bases). Trimming took 5 bases from V and 0 from J, leaving 10 bases between them. Germline V lookup: CDR1 MDHEN, CDR2 SYDVKM. The CDR3 totals 15 residues. The CDR3 DNA reads as TGTGCCAGCAGTGGTGGGACTGCAACTAATGAAAAACTGTTTTTT. Its protein product is CASSGGTATNEKLFF.

In this sample, this clone turned up many times. The J gene is TRBJ1-4, the V gene TRBV10-3; D perhaps matches TRBD1 (5 bases). The CDR3 is 13 amino acids. Trimming removed 11 bases from V and 6 bases from J, with 16 bases in between. The germline V gene has CDR1 ENHRY and CDR2 SYGVKD. In nucleotides, the CDR3 is TGTGCCTCCCGGGGTGCGGGGGATGAAAAACTGTTTTTT. This gives the protein CASRGAGDEKLFF.

Regarding this clone: A far larger clone is just one base off, so this is likely a read error. The CDR3 sequence: CASSLASEDGHTF. The CDR3, as DNA: TGCGCCAGCAGCTTGGCGTCAGAAGATGGCCACACCTTC. The chain couples TRBV5-1 to TRBJ1-2; the D is unclear. The germline CDR1 and CDR2 sequences are SGHRS and YFSETQ. The CDR3 sequence is 13 residues long.

The chain uses TRBV7-9 and TRBJ1-1; D is perhaps TRBD1 (6 bases). Germline lookup yields CDR1 SEHNR and CDR2 FQNEAQ (reference sequence). The length of the CDR3 is 16 residues. The V end lost 8 bases, the J end lost 1 base, and 20 bases lay between the germline ends. The CDR3 is CASWPQGAGGNTEAFF. The DNA for the CDR3 is TGTGCCAGCTGGCCACAGGGAGCGGGGGGGAACACTGAAGCTTTCTTT.

The chain joins TRBV4-1 to TRBJ2-7; 7 bases are shared with TRBD1. CDR3 length equals 16 residues. Germline loops: CDR1 MGHRA, CDR2 YSYEKL. J lost 0 bases, V lost 1 base, and 6 bases had no gene match. The CDR3: CASSQGAGGSSYEQYF. DNA of the CDR3: TGCGCCAGCAGCCAAGGTGCAGGGGGTTCCTCCTACGAGCAGTACTTC.

V usage is TRBV5-1 and J usage is TRBJ2-2, with D possibly TRBD1 on 5 matching bases. The CDR3 extends over 14 amino acids. From germline, CDR1 is SGHRS and CDR2 YFSETQ. Trimming removed 0 bases at V and 4 bases at J, with 7 bases between. CDR3 nucleotides: TGCGCCAGCAGCTTGGGGCAGGGCACCGGGGAGCTGTTTTTT. Encoded protein: CASSLGQGTGELFF.

This chain links TRBV7-2 with TRBJ2-5; a weak D match, TRBD2 (7 bases). The V gene lost 3 bases and the J gene lost 6 bases, with 14 bases spanning the gap. Looked up from germline, CDR1 is SGHTA and CDR2 is FQGNSA. There are 14 residues in the CDR3. The CDR3 here is CASSFTGRGQTQYF. In nucleotides, the CDR3 is TGTGCCAGCAGCTTTACAGGGAGGGGACAGACCCAGTACTTC.

The CDR3 reads CASRSGPGTTNIQYF. Written as DNA, the CDR3 is TGTGCAAGTCGCTCCGGCCCCGGGACTACAAACATTCAGTACTTC. J is TRBJ2-4 and V is TRBV12-2; TRBD2, the table's D call, was not compared with the DNA. TRBV12-2 is a listed pseudogene. The CDR3 sequence is 15 residues long.

This clone has only one observation. CDR3 nucleotide sequence: TGTGCCAGCAGTGTGGGCGAGGGGGAGCTGTTTTTT. Translated, it gives CASSVGEGELFF. This chain connects TRBV6-1 to TRBJ2-2; D ambiguous. Germline-derived CDR1 and CDR2 are MNHNS and SASEGT. The CDR3 spans 12 residues. The V and J ends lost 4 bases and 8 bases respectively, with 8 bases between them.

This clone was counted a few times. The gene calls are TRBV29-1 and TRBJ2-2; 10 positions match TRBD2. Germline V gives CDR1 SQVTM, CDR2 ANQGSEA. Trimming removed 7 bases from V and 6 bases from J; junction bases left unmatched: 2. The CDR3 has 12 amino acids. CDR3 nucleotide sequence: TGCAGCGCCGGGACTAGCGCCGGGGAGCTGTTTTTT. Translation gives CSAGTSAGELFF.

The chain couples TRBV28 to TRBJ1-1, with a weak D call TRBD1 (5 bases). CDR3 length equals 13 residues. Germline lookup yields CDR1 MDHEN and CDR2 SYDVKM. Trimming left V 2 bases short and J 2 bases short, with 6 bases between. Written as DNA, the CDR3 is TGTGCCAGCAGTTTAGGGGCCAACACTGAAGCTTTCTTT. This codes for CASSLGANTEAFF.

The V call is TRBV5-1, the J call TRBJ2-3, with TRBD1 matching over 9 bases. The CDR3 covers 17 residues. Germline V gene data show CDR1 as SGHRS and CDR2 as YFSETQ. V dropped 0 bases and J dropped 4; count of bases not matched to a gene: 9. In DNA, the CDR3 is TGCGCCAGCAGCTTGGAGGGACAGGGATACGGGCCAGATACGCAGTATTTT. Translating gives CASSLEGQGYGPDTQYF.